Below, 23 T cell receptor beta chains from the same sample are listed, as sequenced in a study of Graves' ophthalmopathy and Graves' hyperthyroidism. TCR beta CDR3 regions were amplified from RNA transcripts. RT-PCR with HTBI primers came first, then second-round multiplex PCR. Each CDR3 protein gets one entry after TCRdb re-called the multiplex PCR reads with MiXCR. The sample records over a million distinct CDR3 sequences, about two fifths being singletons. The sample taken for sequencing was peripheral blood or thyroid tissue (not recorded which). The receptors originated from an adult man with Graves' hyperthyroidism.

This clonotype was counted a single time. The J gene is TRBJ2-7, the V gene TRBV7-8, with D possibly matching TRBD1 (5 bases). The germline gives CDR1 SGHVS, CDR2 FQNEAQ. The CDR3 spans 12 residues. V lost 11 bases and J 2 bases, leaving 13 bases between the germline ends. In DNA form, the CDR3 reads TGTGCCTGGAGTGTAGGGGCCTACGAGCAGTACTTC. It translates to CAWSVGAYEQYF.

In this sample, this clonotype turned up many times. The chain uses TRBV7-9 and TRBJ1-6; D is perhaps TRBD1 (6 bases). V dropped 2 bases and J dropped 8 bases, with 10 bases sitting between them. CDR3 size: 14 residues. Germline V gene data show CDR1 as SEHNR and CDR2 as FQNEAQ (reference sequence). CDR3 loop: CASSLRSGDSPLHF. The CDR3 DNA follows: TGTGCCAGCAGCTTAAGGTCAGGGGATTCACCCCTCCACTTT.

On this clonotype itself: This may arise from a read error, as a much more abundant clone is one base away. CDR3 in amino acids: CASILDGRNTGELFF. The CDR3, as DNA: TGTGCCAGCATCCTCGATGGGAGGAACACCGGGGAGCTGTTTTTT. The chain combines TRBV2 with TRBJ2-2; the D gene is possibly TRBD2 (5 bases). Germline assignment: CDR1 SNHLY and CDR2 FYNNEI. This CDR3 is built from 15 residues. V lost 7 bases to trimming and J lost 1 base, with 13 bases between them.

This clonotype occurred many times. The chain combines TRBV7-8 with TRBJ2-7; D is unclear. The germline V and J ends were trimmed by 3 bases and 1 base, with 7 bases remaining between them. CDR3 length: 13 residues. Germline V gene lookup returns CDR1 SGHVS and CDR2 FQNEAQ. CDR3 in amino acids: CASSFSSSYEQYF. As DNA, the CDR3 is TGTGCCAGCAGCTTTAGCTCATCCTACGAGCAGTACTTC.

The chain recombines TRBV29-1 with TRBJ1-2; TRBD1 is a possible D gene (6 bases). The CDR3 has 13 amino acids. Trimming stripped 3 bases from V and 8 bases from J, with 16 bases between. CDR1 and CDR2 (germline): SQVTM, ANQGSEA. CDR3 sequence reads: CSVDKAGDRGYTF. CDR3 bases: TGCAGCGTTGACAAGGCAGGGGATAGGGGCTACACCTTC.

The CDR3 coding sequence is TGCAGTGCTAGAGGAAACGCGGGAGGGCCCTACGAGCAGTACTTC. It encodes CSARGNAGGPYEQYF. The chain uses TRBV20-1 and TRBJ2-7; 9 bases line up with TRBD2. The CDR3 covers 15 residues. CDR1 and CDR2 from the germline V gene are DFQATT and SNEGSKA (reference sequence). V was pared by 1 base and J by 2 bases, with 6 bases of the junction left unmatched.

The CDR3 DNA reads as TGTGCCAGCAGCTTAAAAAGGTCCGACACCGGGGAGCTGTTTTTT. It yields the protein CASSLKRSDTGELFF. The chain is built from TRBV7-3 and TRBJ2-2; D is undetermined. Between the trimmed V and J ends, which lost 1 base and 3 bases, there was a span of 9 bases. CDR1 and CDR2 from the germline V gene are SGHTA and FQGTGA. The CDR3 spans 15 residues.

This clonotype came up many times. The chain joins TRBV20-1 to TRBJ1-1; 11 bases match TRBD1. With 3 bases clipped from V and 1 base from J, the junction kept 10 bases outside the gene matches. This CDR3 region has 17 residues. Germline V lookup: CDR1 DFQATT, CDR2 SNEGSKA (reference sequence). The chain's CDR3 is CSARGTGGRVKNTEAFF. The CDR3 bases are TGCAGTGCTAGGGGGACAGGGGGGAGGGTTAAGAACACTGAAGCTTTCTTT.

The chain links TRBV5-5 to TRBJ2-7, with TRBD2 matching over 7 bases. CDR3 length: 15 residues. Germline lookup yields CDR1 SGHKS and CDR2 YYEKEE (reference sequence). Losses at the gene ends were 0 bases for V and 3 bases for J; bases not matched to a gene: 6. The CDR3, as DNA: TGTGCCAGCAGCTTGGTGCAGGGAGGGTACTACGAGCAGTACTTC. Protein product: CASSLVQGGYYEQYF.

As DNA, the CDR3 is TGTGCCAGCGCGCGGGGGGGCAATTCACCCCTCCACTTT. Its translation is CASARGGNSPLHF. This rearrangement joins TRBV5-4 to TRBJ1-6, with D possibly being TRBD1 (6 bases). V was cut by 7 bases and J by 7 bases, with 12 bases left in between. The CDR3 is made up of 13 amino acids. CDR1 is SGHNT and CDR2 is YYREEE in the germline V gene (reference sequence).

The V gene is TRBV6-2 or TRBV6-3, the J gene TRBJ2-7; the match to TRBD2 covers 9 bases. Unmatched junction bases numbered 1, after V lost 2 bases and J lost 5 bases. Germline V lookup: CDR1 MNHEY, CDR2 SVGEGT. This CDR3 has 13 residues. The chain's CDR3 is CASSYGTSNEQYF. DNA for the CDR3: TGTGCCAGCAGTTACGGGACTAGCAACGAGCAGTACTTC.

The V call is TRBV5-4, the J call TRBJ2-7, with a possible D match to TRBD1 (7 bases). Germline-derived CDR1 and CDR2 are SGHNT and YYREEE (reference sequence). This CDR3 comprises 13 residues. Trimming cost V 9 bases and J 3 bases, with 16 bases left between them. CDR3 amino acids: CANRRQGLYEQYF. The DNA for the CDR3 is TGTGCCAACAGAAGACAGGGACTCTACGAGCAGTACTTC.

There are many counts of this clonotype. V usage is TRBV15 and J usage is TRBJ2-6; D possibly corresponds to TRBD1 (6 bases). The germline V gene has CDR1 LNHNV and CDR2 YYDKDF (reference sequence). V was pared by 3 bases and J by 2 bases, with 8 bases between. The CDR3 extends over 15 amino acids. The CDR3: CATSSSGAGANVLTF. CDR3 bases: TGTGCCACCAGCAGTTCAGGGGCTGGGGCCAACGTCCTGACTTTC.

This clonotype was recorded many times. This chain links TRBV6-5 with TRBJ1-1; no clear D gene. CDR3 length equals 13 residues. Germline CDR1 reads MNHEY; CDR2 reads SVGAGI. V gave up 0 bases and J gave up 5 bases, with 7 bases separating them. The DNA of the CDR3 is TGTGCCAGCAGTTACTCTTGGCTTACTGAAGCTTTCTTT. Amino acids: CASSYSWLTEAFF.

This clonotype showed up just a few times. The V call is TRBV7-9, the J call TRBJ2-5; maybe TRBD1 (5 bases). The CDR3 loop spans 14 amino acids. Germline CDR1 is SEHNR and CDR2 is FQNEAQ (reference sequence). Trimming removed 2 bases from V and 2 bases from J, with 9 bases in between. Here the CDR3 reads CASSLMTVQETQYF. Written as DNA, the CDR3 is TGTGCCAGCAGCTTAATGACAGTTCAAGAGACCCAGTACTTC.

This clonotype appeared many times. The chain recombines TRBV19 with TRBJ2-5; D not resolved. Germline V gene lookup returns CDR1 LNHDA and CDR2 SQIVND (reference sequence). The CDR3 consists of 11 residues. V dropped 9 bases and J dropped 5 bases, with 10 bases sitting between them. The CDR3 DNA reads as TGTGCCAGCAAAACCGGGGAGACCCAGTACTTC. This gives the protein CASKTGETQYF.

The rearrangement joins TRBV6-2 or TRBV6-3 to TRBJ2-7, with 11 bases aligning to TRBD1. Germline assignment: CDR1 MNHEY and CDR2 SVGEGT. The CDR3 totals 15 residues. V gave up 6 bases and J gave up 3 bases; unmatched junction bases: 7. CDR3 residues: CASRTRTGGFYEQYF. Here the CDR3 DNA reads TGTGCCAGCAGGACCCGGACAGGGGGCTTCTACGAGCAGTACTTC.

On this clonotype: Given the absence of the conserved phenylalanine or tryptophan at the CDR3 end, a read error is likely. Because the CDR3's place on the DNA is in doubt, the DNA is left out and the CDR3 is given as listed by TCRdb. This chain uses TRBV7-8 with TRBJ2-7; the table calls TRBD1, which could not be checked here. The CDR3 length is 10 residues, termini included. Germline-derived CDR1 and CDR2 are SGHVS and FQNEAQ. CDR3 sequence reads: CASSSNVRGR.

This chain connects TRBV7-9 to TRBJ2-5; 9 positions agree with TRBD1. CDR1 and CDR2 from the germline V gene are SEHNR and FQNEAQ (reference sequence). The CDR3 runs 14 residues. Germline trimming cut 7 bases from V and 4 bases from J; bases unmatched to any gene: 7. CDR3 sequence: CASKLQGAGETQYF. The CDR3 nucleotides read TGTGCCAGCAAACTACAGGGGGCTGGAGAGACCCAGTACTTC.

In DNA form, the CDR3 reads TGCAGTGCCAGCCCCTCGGGGGGAATATCAACTAATGAAAAACTGTTTTTT. Protein product: CSASPSGGISTNEKLFF. V is TRBV20-1 and J is TRBJ1-4; the D gene is possibly TRBD1 (5 bases). The CDR3 runs to 17 residues. Germline values: CDR1 DFQATT, CDR2 SNEGSKA (reference sequence). Trimming removed 6 bases at V and 0 bases at J, with 20 bases between.

The V gene is TRBV19, the J gene TRBJ1-1, with D hard to call. V dropped 3 bases and J dropped 6 bases, with 5 bases sitting between them. This CDR3 has 11 residues. Germline V CDR1 and CDR2: LNHDA, SQIVND (reference sequence). The CDR3 reads CASSMVSEAFF. The CDR3 coding sequence is TGTGCCAGTAGTATGGTATCTGAAGCTTTCTTT.

The table lists this clonotype with a few counts. J is TRBJ2-5 and V is TRBV7-2; D uncertain. Germline V gene lookup returns CDR1 SGHTA and CDR2 FQGNSA. V gave up 5 bases and J gave up 3 bases, with 10 bases separating them. The CDR3 spans 13 residues. The CDR3 DNA reads as TGTGCCAGCAGCCCTTGGTCAGAAGAGACCCAGTACTTC. As protein: CASSPWSEETQYF.

This clonotype has a handful of counts. V is TRBV10-3 and J is TRBJ1-2; TRBD1 agrees at 9 bases. With 10 bases clipped from V and 3 bases from J, the junction kept 12 bases outside the gene matches. The CDR3 runs to 15 residues. Germline V gene sequence: CDR1 ENHRY, CDR2 SYGVKD. The CDR3: CASRPTGGLDYGYTF. In DNA form, the CDR3 reads TGTGCCAGCAGACCTACAGGGGGCTTGGACTATGGCTACACCTTC.